These 10 T cell receptor beta chains were all obtained from the same sample, sequenced in a study of cytomegalovirus exposure and HLA in healthy donors. The PCR made use of 60 Vbeta and 13 Jbeta primers. Clones were read by immunoSEQ multiplex PCR, and TCRdb kept only the in-frame ones, dropping some. The table records about 200,000 clones, around 80% of them present only once. The specimen was PBMCs. All receptors derive from a middle-aged man in good health and CMV-seronegative.

The chain has TRBV14 and TRBJ2-1, with D unclear. The length of the CDR3 is 16 residues. Germline assignment: CDR1 SGHDN and CDR2 FVKESK. Trimming removed 1 base from V and 0 bases from J, with 10 bases in between. CDR3 amino acids: CASSQVGLSSYNEQFF. For the CDR3, the DNA is TGTGCCAGCAGCCAAGTCGGGTTGAGCTCCTACAATGAGCAGTTCTTC. Variable domain in full (rest from reference TRBV14 and TRBJ2-1): EAGVTQFPSHSVIEKGQTVTLRCDPISGHDNLYWYRRVMGKEIKFLLHFVKESKQDESGMPNNRFLAERTGGTYSTLKVQPAELEDSGVYFCASSQVGLSSYNEQFFGPGTRLTVL.

V gene TRBV30 combines with J gene TRBJ2-3, with a possible D match to TRBD2 (5 bases). CDR3 length equals 13 residues. V was cut by 8 bases and J by 3 bases, with 15 bases left in between. The germline gives CDR1 GTSNPN, CDR2 SVGIG (reference sequence). CDR3 in DNA: TGTGCCGGCGCGGGTGGCCGGACAGATACGCAGTATTTT. Its translation is CAGAGGRTDTQYF.

Comment on this clone: The junction departs from germline at one end; a sequencing error may be responsible. The identical CDR3 is also encoded by other nucleotide sequences in the sample. This chain connects TRBV5-1 to TRBJ1-5, with D possibly being TRBD1 (5 bases). The CDR3 length is 16 residues. Germline V gene lookup returns CDR1 SGHRS and CDR2 YFSETQ. The CDR3 bases are TGCGCCAGCCGTTACCCCTCAGGGTTTAGCAATCAGCCCCAGCACTTT. The encoded protein is CASRYPSGFSNQPQHF.

V is TRBV18 and J is TRBJ1-2; D not resolved. Trimming left V 5 bases short and J 2 bases short, with 12 bases between. Germline assignment: CDR1 KGHSH and CDR2 LQKENI. The CDR3 runs to 14 residues. CDR3 nucleotides: TGTGCCAGCTCAAGTTCGCCGGGAAACTATGGCTACACCTTC. Encoded protein: CASSSSPGNYGYTF.

The CDR3 DNA follows: TGTGCCAGCATCGACCCATGGGAGGGAAGGGACGGCTACACCTTC. This translates into CASIDPWEGRDGYTF. The rearrangement links TRBV28 to TRBJ1-2; D may be TRBD1 (5 bases). Germline V gene lookup returns CDR1 MDHEN and CDR2 SYDVKM. Trimming pared 7 bases from V and 8 bases from J, leaving 23 bases between. The CDR3 extends over 15 amino acids.

The chain employs TRBV28 and TRBJ2-7; 11 bases map to TRBD1. V shed 2 bases, J shed 6 bases, and the junction held 6 bases outside the gene matches. CDR1 is MDHEN and CDR2 is SYDVKM in the germline V gene. The CDR3 runs to 15 residues. CDR3 DNA: TGTGCCAGCAGTTTAACTGGACAGGGGGCCTCCGAGCAGTACTTC. This encodes CASSLTGQGASEQYF.

This clone was seen just once. The chain recombines TRBV10-2 with TRBJ2-5; D is ambiguous. CDR3 length equals 11 residues. Trimming removed 8 bases from V and 4 bases from J, with 8 bases in between. The germline gives CDR1 WSHSY, CDR2 SAAADI. The CDR3 nucleotides are TGCGCCAGCGCGAGTGGAGAGACCCAGTACTTC. Translation gives CASASGETQYF.

The CDR3 region is CASSLIPSGTDTQYF. CDR3 nucleotides: TGTGCCAGCAGCTTAATTCCTAGCGGCACAGATACGCAGTATTTT. V gene TRBV7-3 combines with J gene TRBJ2-3, with a tentative D call TRBD2 (6 bases). This CDR3 region has 15 residues. Germline V gives CDR1 SGHTA, CDR2 FQGTGA. V was pared by 1 base and J by 1 base, with 9 bases between.

In this sample, this clone turned up a few times. The rearrangement links TRBV10-3 to TRBJ2-2; D perhaps matches TRBD1 (6 bases). V was trimmed by 8 bases and J by 7 bases, leaving 11 bases between them. The length of the CDR3 is 12 residues. CDR1 is ENHRY and CDR2 is SYGVKD in the germline V gene. CDR3 sequence reads: CAIAGAGGELFF. The CDR3 region has the DNA TGTGCCATCGCAGGGGCGGGCGGGGAGCTGTTTTTT.

Only a few counts were recorded for this clone. The chain has TRBV10-3 and TRBJ2-1, with D perhaps matching TRBD1 (5 bases). Germline V lookup: CDR1 ENHRY, CDR2 SYGVKD. This CDR3 comprises 14 residues. Trimming stripped 3 bases from V and 3 bases from J, with 9 bases between. The CDR3 here is CAISETTDYNEQFF. In DNA form, the CDR3 reads TGTGCCATCAGTGAAACGACAGACTACAATGAGCAGTTCTTC.